These 22 T cell receptor beta chains came from one sample sequenced in a study of blood T cell repertoires in COVID-19 (dated by TCRdb to 2018 to 2021). Preparation of the library involved the immunoSEQ multiplex PCR assay. TCRdb re-hosts the immuneACCESS table, in-frame sequences only. Its copies lack some clones; in the studies checked, an unresolved V gene accounts for under half of them, and the cause for the rest is not known. The sample table records about 81,000 clones; 88% of these occur just once. Together, the top ten hold 6% to 8% of the sample. The sample was peripheral blood. Receptors originate from a man between 65 and 80 years old with acute or convalescent COVID-19.

The chain links TRBV5-5 to TRBJ2-3; D is unresolved. CDR3 length: 14 residues. Germline V gives CDR1 SGHKS, CDR2 YYEKEE (reference sequence). The V and J ends lost 0 bases and 1 base respectively, with 6 bases between them. This chain's CDR3 is CASSLGGGTDTQYF. The CDR3 DNA sequence: TGTGCCAGCAGCTTGGGAGGAGGCACAGATACGCAGTATTTT.

V usage is TRBV16 and J usage is TRBJ2-2; a weak D match, TRBD1 (6 bases). The germline V gene encodes CDR1 KGHSY and CDR2 FQNENV. With 4 bases removed from V and 7 bases from J, the gap between germline ends came to 10 bases. The CDR3 totals 13 residues. This CDR3 reads CASSPSGVGELFF. As DNA, the CDR3 is TGTGCCAGCAGCCCGTCAGGGGTCGGGGAGCTGTTTTTT.

This clone has only one observation. The V gene is TRBV4-1, the J gene TRBJ2-2; 7 bases match TRBD2. The trim removed 5 bases at V and 1 base at J, leaving 22 bases unmatched. This CDR3 comprises 21 residues. Per the germline V gene, CDR1 is MGHRA and CDR2 is YSYEKL. Here the CDR3 reads CASSSLGEGVASLKNTGELFF. The CDR3 coding sequence is TGCGCCAGCAGCTCACTAGGGGAGGGAGTGGCGTCCCTTAAGAACACCGGGGAGCTGTTTTTT.

The chain recombines TRBV19 with TRBJ1-5, with 10 bases aligning to TRBD1. The CDR3 spans 16 residues. Trimming at V came to 5 bases and at J to 4 bases, leaving 8 bases not matched to a gene. Germline V gene lookup returns CDR1 LNHDA and CDR2 SQIVND (reference sequence). The CDR3 nucleotides are TGTGCCAGTAGTCCTCCCGGGACAGGGGTTAATCAGCCCCAGCATTTT. Translated: CASSPPGTGVNQPQHF.

This clone was observed a handful of times. Lacking the conserved final phenylalanine or tryptophan, this CDR3 likely reflects a read error. Because the CDR3's place on the DNA is in doubt, the DNA is left out and the CDR3 is given as listed by TCRdb. V is TRBV4-1 and J is TRBJ2-7; the DNA was not used to check the table's D call, TRBD2. Germline V gene lookup returns CDR1 MGHRA and CDR2 YSYEKL. The CDR3 contains 10 residues when both ends are counted. CDR3 sequence: CASSHLIGSA.

This chain connects TRBV18 to TRBJ2-1; D remains unclear. CDR3 length: 15 amino acids. Looked up from germline, CDR1 is KGHSH and CDR2 is LQKENI. Trimming removed 0 bases at V and 10 bases at J, with 16 bases between. The CDR3 is CASSPPAGGPNEQFF. The CDR3 nucleotides are TGTGCCAGCTCACCACCGGCCGGTGGGCCTAACGAGCAGTTCTTC.

The genes are TRBV7-2 and TRBJ1-2; 9 positions match TRBD1. Looked up from germline, CDR1 is SGHTA and CDR2 is FQGNSA. The junction had 6 bases not matched to a gene; V was cut back by 5 bases and J by 5 bases. CDR3 length: 14 amino acids. CDR3 sequence reads: CASSMTGGRYGYTF. The CDR3 coding sequence is TGTGCCAGCAGCATGACAGGGGGAAGATATGGCTACACCTTC.

The genes are TRBV4-3 and TRBJ1-2, with D maybe TRBD1 (5 bases). CDR1 LGHNA and CDR2 YSLEER come from the germline V gene. CDR3 length: 18 residues. Trimming removed 0 bases from V and 5 bases from J, with 22 bases in between. This chain's CDR3 is CASSQDREDSFGRYGYTF. The DNA of the CDR3 is TGCGCCAGCAGCCAAGACCGTGAAGACAGCTTTGGCAGGTATGGCTACACCTTC.

V usage is TRBV7-9 and J usage is TRBJ2-1; D is undetermined. Germline CDR1 reads SEHNR; CDR2 reads FQNEAQ (reference sequence). Trimming removed 6 bases from V and 1 base from J, with 13 bases in between. The CDR3 covers 15 residues. CDR3 bases: TGTGCCAGCAGTTCAGGTGGTGTTTCCTACAATGAGCAGTTCTTC. It is translated as CASSSGGVSYNEQFF.

The rearrangement joins TRBV4-1 to TRBJ2-7, with 7 bases that match TRBD1. CDR1 is MGHRA and CDR2 is YSYEKL in the germline V gene. With 4 bases clipped from V and 6 bases from J, the junction kept 12 bases outside the gene matches. CDR3 length equals 15 residues. The CDR3 spells CASSRMFDRVGEQYF. The CDR3 DNA follows: TGCGCCAGCAGCCGTATGTTCGACAGGGTGGGCGAGCAGTACTTC.

The genes are TRBV11-3 and TRBJ1-5; 8 nucleotides align to TRBD1. Germline lookup yields CDR1 SGHNT and CDR2 YENEEA. There are 17 residues in the CDR3. The J segment lost 9 bases and the V segment lost 4 bases, leaving 17 bases of the junction unmatched. This chain's CDR3 is CASSSPGHQGAMGPQHF. CDR3 DNA: TGTGCCAGCAGCTCCCCCGGCCACCAGGGGGCAATGGGGCCCCAGCATTTT.

This chain joins TRBV19 and TRBJ1-2; D call uncertain. CDR1 is LNHDA and CDR2 is SQIVND in the germline V gene (reference sequence). The V end lost 2 bases, the J end lost 4 bases, and 11 bases lay between the germline ends. The CDR3 consists of 14 residues. Here the CDR3 DNA reads TGTGCCAGTAGTATACTCCCCAGGATCTATGGCTACACCTTC. Its protein product is CASSILPRIYGYTF. The entire variable domain, with the rest obtained from reference TRBV19 and TRBJ1-2, is as follows: DGGITQSPKYLFRKEGQNVTLSCEQNLNHDAMYWYRQDPGQGLRLIYYSQIVNDFQKGDIAEGYSVSREKKESFPLTVTSAQKNPTAFYLCASSILPRIYGYTFGSGTRLTVV.

V gene TRBV6-5 combines with J gene TRBJ1-1; D perhaps matches TRBD1 (5 bases). CDR1 and CDR2 (germline): MNHEY, SVGAGI. The CDR3 covers 15 residues. Trimming left V 6 bases short and J 0 bases short, with 14 bases between. The CDR3 coding sequence is TGTGCCAGCAGCGAGAGACAGATAGTGAACACTGAAGCTTTCTTT. Protein sequence: CASSERQIVNTEAFF.

This chain connects TRBV11-1 to TRBJ1-1, with 10 bases fitting TRBD1. Germline lookup yields CDR1 SGHAT and CDR2 FQDESV (reference sequence). The CDR3 is 14 amino acids. Losses at the gene ends were 2 bases for V and 7 bases for J; bases not matched to a gene: 4. This chain's CDR3 is CASSLIGQGDEAFF. The DNA for the CDR3 is TGTGCCAGCAGCTTAATAGGACAGGGGGATGAAGCTTTCTTT.

V and J are TRBV7-9 and TRBJ1-3, with a weak D call TRBD1 (5 bases). The ends were cut back, 4 bases at V and 5 bases at J, with 15 bases in the middle. The germline gives CDR1 SEHNR, CDR2 FQNEAQ (reference sequence). This CDR3 spans 15 amino acids. The CDR3: CASSSQSGTRNTIYF. CDR3 bases: TGTGCCAGCAGCTCTCAGTCCGGGACTCGAAACACCATATATTTT.

The J gene is TRBJ2-1, the V gene TRBV9; TRBD1 matches 9 bases. The CDR3 consists of 17 residues. Germline lookup yields CDR1 SGDLS and CDR2 YYNGEE. V trimming: 0 bases; J trimming: 5 bases; junction bases outside the gene matches: 9. The CDR3 DNA reads TGTGCCAGCAGCGTAGATGGGACAGGGCTAATCAACAATGAGCAGTTCTTC. Translating it yields CASSVDGTGLINNEQFF.

The chain uses TRBV10-3 and TRBJ1-1; a possible D gene is TRBD1 (6 bases). The CDR3 is 14 amino acids. CDR1 ENHRY and CDR2 SYGVKD come from the germline V gene. V gave up 7 bases and J gave up 0 bases, with 12 bases separating them. In nucleotides, the CDR3 is TGTGCCATCACCGGGACACCCATGAACACTGAAGCTTTCTTT. The encoded protein is CAITGTPMNTEAFF.

The CDR3: CASRGHRADTQYF. The CDR3 nucleotides are TGTGCCAGCAGGGGTCACAGGGCAGATACGCAGTATTTT. This chain links TRBV6-5 with TRBJ2-3, with D possibly matching TRBD1 (6 bases). CDR1 is MNHEY and CDR2 is SVGAGI in the germline V gene. This CDR3 has 13 residues. V lost 6 bases and J lost 4, with 11 bases in between.

The V gene is TRBV28, the J gene TRBJ2-1; D is undetermined. The CDR3 is 15 amino acids. Germline CDR1 MDHEN, CDR2 SYDVKM. Between the trimmed V and J ends, which lost 1 base and 2 bases, there was a span of 9 bases. For the CDR3, the DNA is TGTGCCAGCAGTTTATCCTCTCCCCCCTACAATGAGCAGTTCTTC. Its protein is CASSLSSPPYNEQFF.

This sequence joins TRBV19 and TRBJ1-2; D is undetermined. This CDR3 comprises 15 residues. In germline, CDR1 is LNHDA, CDR2 SQIVND (reference sequence). Trimming cost V 7 bases and J 1 base, with 16 bases left between them. For the CDR3, the DNA is TGTGCCAGTACGCCTGCGTCCCAAGTTAACTATGGCTACACCTTC. The encoded protein is CASTPASQVNYGYTF.

This clone showed up just a few times. The chain has TRBV11-2 and TRBJ1-4; D is possibly TRBD1 (5 bases). The length of the CDR3 is 13 residues. The V end lost 7 bases, the J end lost 8 bases, and 14 bases lay between the germline ends. Germline CDR1 is SGHAT and CDR2 is FQNNGV. The CDR3 coding sequence is TGTGCCAGCACCCCGGGGGGTCGGGAAAAACTGTTTTTT. Translated: CASTPGGREKLFF. Drawing the rest from reference TRBV11-2 and TRBJ1-4, the complete variable domain is EAGVAQSPRYKIIEKRQSVAFWCNPISGHATLYWYQQILGQGPKLLIQFQNNGVVDDSQLPKDRFSAERLKGVDSTLKIQPAKLEDSAVYLCASTPGGREKLFFGSGTQLSVL.

Here the CDR3 DNA reads TGTGCCAGCAGTGAAGTAGTACGAGCGGCTTTCTTT. Amino acids: CASSEVVRAAFF. V usage is TRBV2 and J usage is TRBJ1-1; D is ambiguous. The CDR3 has 12 amino acids. Germline V gene sequence: CDR1 SNHLY, CDR2 FYNNEI. Trimming cost V 1 base and J 11 bases, with 11 bases left between them.